The clone carrying this TCR beta chain was detected ten times or more. TCR beta CDR3 region amplification was performed from RNA transcripts. Initially, a first-round RT-PCR of the TCR CDR3 employed the HTBI primer set. Using its own MiXCR run on the multiplex PCR reads, TCRdb lists one record per CDR3 protein. In the table there are about 480,000 distinct CDR3 sequences, approximately 24% of which are singletons. This sample is part of a study of T cells in Graves' hyperthyroidism and ophthalmopathy. Per the germline V gene, CDR1 is SEHNR and CDR2 is FQNEAQ (reference sequence). V gave up 0 bases and J gave up 6 bases; unmatched junction bases: 3. The CDR3 runs 14 residues.

The rearrangement uses TRBV7-9 and TRBJ1-2; TRBD1 matches 8 bases. This receptor was identified in a young woman with Graves' ophthalmopathy. Sequencing was performed on blood. CDR3 sequence (DNA): TGTGCCAGCAGCTTAGCGACAGGGGAGGATGGCTACACCTTC. Translation: CASSLATGEDGYTF.